This passage covers 23 T cell receptor beta chains from one sample sequenced in a study of blood T cell repertoires in COVID-19. Repertoires were generated with immunoSEQ multiplex PCR, while TCRdb's copy carries only in-frame clones and drops some. The profile shows about 180,000 clones, 70% to 90% of them singletons. Sample: peripheral blood. The receptor set was obtained from a woman aged 25 to 39 with active or convalescent COVID-19.

The J gene is TRBJ1-1, the V gene TRBV23-1; a possible D gene is TRBD1 (6 bases). Being an ORF, TRBV23-1 has a function that is uncertain. The CDR3 length is 17 residues. V was pared by 2 bases and J by 0 bases, with 16 bases between. CDR3: CASSQLGQLHMNTEAFF. The CDR3 coding sequence is TGCGCCAGCAGTCAACTAGGACAGCTCCACATGAACACTGAAGCTTTCTTT.

Worth noting for this clone: At the DNA level, this CDR3 is encoded by other sequences in the same sample as well. For the CDR3, the DNA is TGTGCCAGCAGTTTAGACAGCTCCTACGAGCAGTACTTC. Translating it yields CASSLDSSYEQYF. The V gene is TRBV12-3 or TRBV12-4, the J gene TRBJ2-7; D unresolved. The CDR3 sequence is 13 residues long. The V and J ends lost 1 base and 0 bases respectively, with 4 bases between them.

This chain connects TRBV5-6 to TRBJ1-2, with 7 bases aligning to TRBD1. CDR3 size: 15 residues. CDR1 and CDR2 from the germline V gene are SGHDT and YYEEEE. Germline trimming cut 4 bases from V and 5 bases from J; bases unmatched to any gene: 11. The CDR3 sequence is CASSIPTGAPYGYTF. DNA of the CDR3: TGTGCCAGCAGCATCCCTACAGGGGCCCCATATGGCTACACCTTC. The full variable domain, rest sourced from reference TRBV5-6 and TRBJ1-2, is DAGVTQSPTHLIKTRGQQVTLRCSPKSGHDTVSWYQQALGQGPQFIFQYYEEEERQRGNFPDRFSGHQFPNYSSELNVNALLLGDSALYLCASSIPTGAPYGYTFGSGTRLTVV.

The chain employs TRBV11-3 and TRBJ2-5; no clear D gene. With 5 bases removed from V and 0 bases from J, the gap between germline ends came to 10 bases. The CDR3 spans 14 residues. CDR1 is SGHNT, CDR2 YENEEA, per germline. The CDR3 reads CASSTRDYQETQYF. The CDR3 bases are TGTGCCAGCAGCACCCGAGACTACCAAGAGACCCAGTACTTC.

The V call is TRBV15, the J call TRBJ2-7; maybe TRBD1 (5 bases). The CDR3 has 15 residues. CDR1 LNHNV and CDR2 YYDKDF come from the germline V gene (reference sequence). V gave up 0 bases and J gave up 4 bases, with 13 bases separating them. The CDR3: CATSREQEFSYEQYF. CDR3 DNA: TGTGCCACCAGCAGAGAACAGGAGTTCTCTTACGAGCAGTACTTC.

This clone has more than one count but fewer than ten. The chain uses TRBV19 and TRBJ1-1; 7 bases agree with TRBD1. This CDR3 spans 13 amino acids. Germline V gene lookup returns CDR1 LNHDA and CDR2 SQIVND (reference sequence). The V segment lost 10 bases and the J segment 11 bases; nucleotides outside the gene matches: 16. CDR3 sequence reads: CATLGVRQGFAFF. The CDR3 DNA reads as TGTGCCACCCTAGGGGTCAGACAGGGATTCGCTTTCTTT.

This clone showed up just once. The rearrangement uses TRBV11-2 and TRBJ1-2; 12 nucleotides agree with TRBD1. After removal of 3 bases from V and 4 bases from J, the junction contained 6 bases not matched to a gene. Germline V gene sequence: CDR1 SGHAT, CDR2 FQNNGV. The CDR3 has 16 amino acids. CDR3 sequence reads: CASSLAGTGGFYGYTF. CDR3 in DNA: TGTGCCAGCAGCTTGGCCGGGACAGGGGGCTTCTATGGCTACACCTTC.

This clone has only a few counts. CDR3: CASSLDTANTEAFF. Written as DNA, the CDR3 is TGCGCCAGCAGCTTGGATACAGCGAACACTGAAGCTTTCTTT. V gene TRBV5-1 combines with J gene TRBJ1-1; D gene unclear. CDR1 and CDR2 (germline): SGHRS, YFSETQ. The ends were cut back, 0 bases at V and 1 base at J, with 7 bases in the middle. The CDR3 has 14 residues.

V and J are TRBV25-1 and TRBJ1-3; no reliable D call. Germline CDR1 reads MGHDK; CDR2 reads SYGVNS. This CDR3 has 12 amino acids. Between the trimmed V and J ends, which lost 0 bases and 6 bases, there was a span of 3 bases. The CDR3 DNA follows: TGTGCCAGCAGTGAATACCTAAACACCATATATTTT. It translates to CASSEYLNTIYF.

The chain is built from TRBV19 and TRBJ1-3; D uncertain. The CDR3 contains 13 residues. Germline loops: CDR1 LNHDA, CDR2 SQIVND (reference sequence). Trimming removed 0 bases from V and 7 bases from J, with 7 bases in between. The CDR3 sequence: CASSIDSPNTIYF. Written as DNA, the CDR3 is TGTGCCAGTAGTATAGACAGTCCGAACACCATATATTTT.

CDR3 DNA: TGTGCCAGCAGCGAAAACCCGGGACAGGGCTACTCCTACGAGCAGTACTTC. Translating it yields CASSENPGQGYSYEQYF. The chain employs TRBV9 and TRBJ2-7, with 9 bases matching TRBD1. CDR1 SGDLS and CDR2 YYNGEE come from the germline V gene. The CDR3 consists of 17 residues. Trimming took 3 bases from V and 0 from J; bases not matched to a gene: 10. The entire variable domain, with the rest obtained from reference TRBV9 and TRBJ2-7, is as follows: DSGVTQTPKHLITATGQRVTLRCSPRSGDLSVYWYQQSLDQGLQFLIQYYNGEERAKGNILERFSAQQFPDLHSELNLSSLELGDSALYFCASSENPGQGYSYEQYFGPGTRLTVT.

CDR3 in amino acids: CASSPGLRETQYF. The CDR3 DNA sequence: TGCGCCAGCAGTCCAGGGTTGCGAGAGACCCAGTACTTC. The V gene is TRBV10-2, the J gene TRBJ2-5; tentatively, D is TRBD1 (5 bases). The germline V and J ends were trimmed by 5 bases and 4 bases, with 11 bases remaining between them. The CDR3 contains 13 residues. Germline V lookup: CDR1 WSHSY, CDR2 SAAADI.

This rearrangement joins TRBV20-1 to TRBJ2-5, with 10 bases matching TRBD2. The germline gives CDR1 DFQATT, CDR2 SNEGSKA (reference sequence). V shed 3 bases, J shed 4 bases, and the junction held 8 bases outside the gene matches. This CDR3 contains 15 residues. The CDR3 nucleotides are TGCAGTGCTAGTCCCTTTAGCGGGGGGTTAGAGACCCAGTACTTC. Encoded protein: CSASPFSGGLETQYF.

This clone was picked up a small number of times. The V gene is TRBV5-1, the J gene TRBJ1-1, with 10 bases aligning to TRBD1. The CDR3 contains 15 residues. J gave up 1 base and V 4 bases, and 4 bases lay outside the gene matches. CDR1 SGHRS and CDR2 YFSETQ come from the germline V gene. This CDR3 reads CASSAWDRGNTEAFF. CDR3 sequence (DNA): TGCGCCAGCAGCGCCTGGGACAGGGGGAACACTGAAGCTTTCTTT.

V is TRBV2 and J is TRBJ1-1, with unresolved D. Germline lookup yields CDR1 SNHLY and CDR2 FYNNEI. This CDR3 comprises 14 residues. Deletions cut 4 bases from V and 0 bases from J, with 9 bases between. The DNA for the CDR3 is TGTGCCAGCAGTGGGGTTGCGGTGAACACTGAAGCTTTCTTT. Encoded protein: CASSGVAVNTEAFF.

This sequence joins TRBV14 and TRBJ2-3; TRBD2 agrees at 9 bases. This CDR3 spans 16 amino acids. V shed 4 bases and J 4 bases; nucleotides not matched to a gene: 9. Germline V gene sequence: CDR1 SGHDN, CDR2 FVKESK. This CDR3 reads CASSRISGRGSDTQYF. In nucleotides, the CDR3 is TGTGCCAGCAGCCGCATTAGCGGGAGAGGGTCAGATACGCAGTATTTT.

The chain combines TRBV10-3 with TRBJ1-5; 7 bases fit TRBD1. The CDR3 runs 17 residues. Trimming removed 4 bases from V and 4 bases from J; junction bases left unmatched: 13. Germline V lookup: CDR1 ENHRY, CDR2 SYGVKD. CDR3 sequence reads: CAISGGAGTAENQPQHF. CDR3 bases: TGTGCCATCAGTGGAGGAGCCGGGACAGCCGAAAATCAGCCCCAGCATTTT.

This clone was seen a few times. The chain combines TRBV14 with TRBJ2-1; 10 bases fit TRBD2. The V segment lost 8 bases and the J segment 6 bases; nucleotides outside the gene matches: 4. Per the germline V gene, CDR1 is SGHDN and CDR2 is FVKESK. The CDR3 runs to 13 residues. The chain's CDR3 is CASRTSGSNEQFF. The CDR3 DNA reads TGTGCCAGCCGGACTAGCGGTAGCAATGAGCAGTTCTTC.

The V and J genes are TRBV29-1 and TRBJ2-2; D is possibly TRBD2 (5 bases). The V end was cut by 0 bases, the J end by 4 bases, with 12 bases between. The germline CDR1 and CDR2 sequences are SQVTM and ANQGSEA. The CDR3 covers 15 residues. The CDR3 DNA reads TGCAGCGTTGAAGATCGTGAGCGGATCACCGGGGAGCTGTTTTTT. Its protein is CSVEDRERITGELFF.

This clone came up once. V gene TRBV2 combines with J gene TRBJ1-3, with D tentatively TRBD1 (5 bases). Trimming cost V 5 bases and J 0 bases, with 14 bases left between them. From germline, CDR1 is SNHLY and CDR2 FYNNEI. CDR3 length: 16 residues. The CDR3 loop is CASSKETASSGNTIYF. In DNA form, the CDR3 reads TGTGCCAGCAGTAAAGAGACAGCCAGCTCTGGAAACACCATATATTTT.

The chain uses TRBV6-5 and TRBJ1-2, with 7 bases that match TRBD1. The germline V gene encodes CDR1 MNHEY and CDR2 SVGAGI. V lost 7 bases, J lost 5 bases, and 10 bases stayed unmatched. CDR3 length: 14 residues. CDR3 sequence reads: CASNPGQWIYGYTF. The DNA of the CDR3 is TGTGCCAGCAACCCGGGACAGTGGATTTATGGCTACACCTTC.

The V and J genes are TRBV27 and TRBJ2-7; D gene uncertain. V lost 5 bases and J lost 3, with 14 bases in between. Looked up from germline, CDR1 is MNHEY and CDR2 is SMNVEV (reference sequence). The CDR3 covers 14 residues. CDR3: CASSLYYEYYEQYF. The DNA of the CDR3 is TGTGCCAGCAGTCTCTACTACGAATACTACGAGCAGTACTTC.

This rearrangement joins TRBV5-4 to TRBJ1-2, with D tentatively TRBD1 (5 bases). The length of the CDR3 is 11 residues. CDR1 and CDR2 (germline): SGHNT, YYREEE (reference sequence). Trimming removed 4 bases at V and 13 bases at J, with 14 bases between. CDR3 nucleotides: TGTGCCAGCAGCATCAACGGGGGTCTCACCTTC. Translation gives CASSINGGLTF.